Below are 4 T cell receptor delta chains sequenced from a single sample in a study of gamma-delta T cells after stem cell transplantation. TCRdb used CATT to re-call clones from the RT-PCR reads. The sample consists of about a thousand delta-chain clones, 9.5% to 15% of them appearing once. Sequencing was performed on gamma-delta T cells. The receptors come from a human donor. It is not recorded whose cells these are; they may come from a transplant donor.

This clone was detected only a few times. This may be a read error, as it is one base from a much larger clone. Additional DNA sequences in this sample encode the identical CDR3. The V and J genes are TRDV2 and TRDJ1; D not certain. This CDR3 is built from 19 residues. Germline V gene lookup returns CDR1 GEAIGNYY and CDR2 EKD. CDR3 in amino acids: CACDTVGGRTQLLTDKLIF. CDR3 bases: TGTGCCTGTGACACTGTCGGAGGGCGCACACAACTACTCACCGATAAACTCATTTTT.

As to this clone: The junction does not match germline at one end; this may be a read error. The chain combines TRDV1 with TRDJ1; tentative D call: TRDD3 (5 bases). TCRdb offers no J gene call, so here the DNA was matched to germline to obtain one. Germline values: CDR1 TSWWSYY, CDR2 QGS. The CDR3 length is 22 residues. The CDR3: CAIGEGYSGRRGRCGNTDKLIF. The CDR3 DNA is TGTGCTATTGGGGAAGGCTACAGCGGGAGACGAGGCAGGTGCGGCAACACCGATAAACTCATCTTT.

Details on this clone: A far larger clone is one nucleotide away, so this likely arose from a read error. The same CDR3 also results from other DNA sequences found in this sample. As DNA, the CDR3 is TGCGCTCTTGGTCTATTCCCCCTTGGACTCATCTTT. This gives the protein CALGLFPLGLIF. V and J are TRDV1 and TRDJ1, with D uncertain. The CDR3 is 12 amino acids. Germline V lookup: CDR1 TSWWSYY, CDR2 QGS.

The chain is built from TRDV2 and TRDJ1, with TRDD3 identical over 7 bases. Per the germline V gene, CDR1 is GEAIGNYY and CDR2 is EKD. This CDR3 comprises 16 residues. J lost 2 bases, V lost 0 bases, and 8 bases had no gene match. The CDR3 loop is CACDTVLGKSTDKLIF. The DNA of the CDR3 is TGTGCCTGTGACACCGTACTGGGGAAGTCGACCGATAAACTCATCTTT.